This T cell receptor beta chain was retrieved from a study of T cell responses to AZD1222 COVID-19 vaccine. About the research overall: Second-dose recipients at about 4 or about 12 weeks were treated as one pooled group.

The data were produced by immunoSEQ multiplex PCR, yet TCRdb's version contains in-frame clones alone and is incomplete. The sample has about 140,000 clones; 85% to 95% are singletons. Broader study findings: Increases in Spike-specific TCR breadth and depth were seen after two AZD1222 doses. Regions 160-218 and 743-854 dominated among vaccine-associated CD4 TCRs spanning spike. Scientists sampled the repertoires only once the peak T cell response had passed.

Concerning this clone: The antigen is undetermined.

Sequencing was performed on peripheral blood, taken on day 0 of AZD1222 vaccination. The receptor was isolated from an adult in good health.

CDR3: CASSLDGRSTDTQYF. In DNA form, the CDR3 reads TGTGCCAGCAGCTTAGATGGGCGAAGCACAGATACGCAGTATTTT. The chain combines TRBV11-3 with TRBJ2-3; unclear D gene. The germline gives CDR1 SGHNT, CDR2 YENEEA. V shed 0 bases and J shed 0 bases, with 7 bases lying between them. The CDR3 loop spans 15 amino acids. The full variable domain, rest sourced from reference TRBV11-3 and TRBJ2-3, is EAGVVQSPRYKIIEKKQPVAFWCNPISGHNTLYWYLQNLGQGPELLIRYENEEAVDDSQLPKDRFSAERLKGVDSTLKIQPAELGDSAVYLCASSLDGRSTDTQYFGPGTRLTVL.